This T cell receptor (beta chain) is drawn from a study of identical twins. Findings and caveats of the study: Twins showed weaker excess sharing in their beta out-of-frame sequences.

This clonotype was seen ten or more times. The target antigen is unknown. Germline V gene lookup returns CDR1 SGHTA and CDR2 FQGNSA. The CDR3 consists of 15 residues. With 2 bases removed from V and 3 bases from J, the gap between germline ends came to 14 bases. Each CDR3 protein gets one entry after TCRdb re-called the 5' RACE reads with MiXCR. The sample contains approximately 590,000 distinct CDR3 sequences, roughly 9.9% of which appear only once. This sample was shared with a second study, whose subject was yellow fever vaccine responses in identical twins.

This sequence originates from a woman under 30 in good health. Sequences were obtained from PBMCs. V and J are TRBV7-2 and TRBJ2-7, with D possibly being TRBD1 or TRBD2 (5 bases each). In DNA form, the CDR3 reads TGTGCCAGCAGCTTATGGACGGGACCAGGCTACGAGCAGTACTTC. Protein: CASSLWTGPGYEQYF.